This T cell receptor beta chain was documented in a study of blood T cell repertoires in COVID-19. Produced via immunoSEQ multiplex PCR; TCRdb's table is partial and in-frame only. The profile covers about 210,000 clones, with approximately 91% appearing a single time and 4.8% taken by the ten largest. J lost 6 bases, V lost 4 bases, and 4 bases had no gene match. Germline values: CDR1 SGHNT, CDR2 YENEEA. The CDR3 contains 15 residues. The sequence derives from a woman between 35 and 50 years old with acute or convalescent COVID-19. V is TRBV11-3 and J is TRBJ2-2; TRBD1 aligns across 11 bases. The sample consisted of peripheral blood. The chain's CDR3 is CASSSRDRGAGELFF. The CDR3, as DNA: TGTGCCAGCAGCTCCCGGGACAGGGGGGCCGGGGAGCTGTTTTTT.